This T cell receptor (beta chain) was captured in a study of T cells in localized non-small cell lung cancer. General study findings and limits: Sequencing was limited to one tumor region, leaving the possibility of heterogeneity open.

The junction had 3 bases not matched to a gene; V was cut back by 7 bases and J by 0 bases. This CDR3 spans 14 amino acids. Germline V CDR1 and CDR2: SQVTM, ANQGSEA. Sequencing used immunoSEQ multiplex PCR; TCRdb keeps in-frame clones, though not all of them. The data contain some 78,000 clones, around four fifths of them singletons. Regarding this clone: The antigen remains undetermined.

The sample was peripheral blood, taken before any cancer treatment. The chain joins TRBV29-1 to TRBJ2-2; 9 bases are shared with TRBD2. This TCR was recovered from a man aged 40 to 75 with stage I lung adenocarcinoma. This chain's CDR3 is CSASSGANTGELFF. Here the CDR3 DNA reads TGCAGCGCCTCTAGCGGGGCGAACACCGGGGAGCTGTTTTTT.